This T cell receptor beta chain was documented in a study of blood T cell repertoires in COVID-19. Study-level background: COVID-19 samples, acute and convalescent, were from the United States, Italy and Spain. T cells, B-cell-depleted T cells, or PBMCs supplied cDNA or gDNA.

Per the original data handling: Quantification of nucleated cells was approximated via reference gene primer amplification. Assay: immunoSEQ multiplex PCR; the TCRdb copy retains only in-frame clones and omits some. V, J and clone size are taken as reported in that table, and D and trimming were inferred from the DNA itself. The sample lists 200,000 to 250,000 clones; 85% to 90% were seen once. Seattle researchers signed up patients amid active infection and tracked them longitudinally. The sample taken for sequencing was peripheral blood. This receptor was obtained from a woman aged 50 to 60 with COVID-19, enrolled during active disease.

DNA of the CDR3: TGCGCCAGCAGCTTGGAGGGCAGGGCCAAAGAGACCCAGTACTTC. Translated, it gives CASSLEGRAKETQYF. The chain has TRBV5-1 and TRBJ2-5, with D maybe TRBD1 (5 bases). This CDR3 has 15 amino acids. Trimming stripped 0 bases from V and 3 bases from J, with 12 bases between. Germline CDR1 reads SGHRS; CDR2 reads YFSETQ.